These 8 T cell receptor beta chains came from one sample sequenced in a study of shared clonotypes between healthy human individuals. CD45RO-negative, CCR7-selected cells formed the naive CD8 fraction, which excluded terminally differentiated effector memory CD45RA+ cells. Assay used: immunoSEQ multiplex PCR; TCRdb lists only in-frame clones, some missing. The sample carries around 1.9 million clones, about 92% recorded once. Sequenced: naive CD8+ T cells from PBMCs. All receptors come from a man aged 18-30 years in good health. Some clones in this sample may be carry-over from other donors' samples.

This clone was seen once. The chain employs TRBV27 and TRBJ2-7; the match to TRBD2 covers 8 bases. The J segment lost 4 bases and the V segment lost 6 bases, leaving 5 bases of the junction unmatched. In germline, CDR1 is MNHEY, CDR2 SMNVEV (reference sequence). This CDR3 contains 13 residues. CDR3 bases: TGTGCCAGCAGGAGCGGGGGTCGGTACGAGCAGTACTTC. Translated, it gives CASRSGGRYEQYF.

Notes on this clone: This sample includes further DNA sequences coding for the same CDR3. The chain combines TRBV27 with TRBJ1-1; D unclear. The CDR3 is 13 residues long. Germline loops: CDR1 MNHEY, CDR2 SMNVEV (reference sequence). V was shortened by 3 bases and J by 4 bases, with 9 bases between the two germline ends. Here the CDR3 DNA reads TGTGCCAGCAGTTTGGGGAGGGCCACTGAAGCTTTCTTT. Translating gives CASSLGRATEAFF.

The chain has TRBV5-6 and TRBJ2-4, with D perhaps TRBD1 (5 bases). Deletions cut 6 bases from V and 9 bases from J, with 13 bases between. Germline V lookup: CDR1 SGHDT, CDR2 YYEEEE. The CDR3 runs to 12 residues. CDR3 DNA: TGTGCCAGCACCTCAGGGTGGGGCATTCAGTACTTC. This codes for CASTSGWGIQYF.

The chain combines TRBV27 with TRBJ2-2; 10 bases are a match to TRBD1. The germline gives CDR1 MNHEY, CDR2 SMNVEV (reference sequence). With V trimmed by 10 bases and J by 8 bases, 7 bases remained unmatched. The CDR3 extends over 13 amino acids. CDR3 DNA sequence: TGTGCCACCTCAGACAGGGGGCCTGGGGAGCTGTTTTTT. Translated: CATSDRGPGELFF.

V is TRBV7-9 and J is TRBJ1-1; D not resolved. There are 15 residues in the CDR3. Per the germline V gene, CDR1 is SEHNR and CDR2 is FQNEAQ (reference sequence). The V gene lost 5 bases and the J gene lost 1 base, with 14 bases spanning the gap. In DNA form, the CDR3 reads TGTGCCAGCAGCCAAGGCACCCTGGCGAACACTGAAGCTTTCTTT. It is translated as CASSQGTLANTEAFF.

This chain connects TRBV28 to TRBJ2-7; D is undetermined. Trimming took off 7 bases at V and 4 bases at J, with 11 bases between the two ends. The CDR3 has 12 amino acids. Germline CDR1 reads MDHEN; CDR2 reads SYDVKM. The CDR3 sequence: CASTHRSYEQYF. CDR3 DNA sequence: TGTGCCAGCACCCATCGGAGTTACGAGCAGTACTTC.

V and J are TRBV27 and TRBJ2-7; 8 bases are shared with TRBD1. V gave up 8 bases and J gave up 6 bases; unmatched junction bases: 6. This CDR3 contains 12 residues. CDR1 is MNHEY and CDR2 is SMNVEV in the germline V gene (reference sequence). The chain's CDR3 is CASGGRGREQYF. In DNA, the CDR3 is TGTGCCAGCGGGGGCAGGGGGCGCGAGCAGTACTTC.

This chain joins TRBV14 and TRBJ2-7, with 7 bases identical to TRBD1. This CDR3 has 15 residues. Germline-derived CDR1 and CDR2 are SGHDN and FVKESK. The V segment lost 4 bases and the J segment 2 bases; nucleotides outside the gene matches: 8. CDR3 nucleotides: TGTGCCAGCAGCCGGCTGTGGGACAGACCCTACGAGCAGTACTTC. Amino acid sequence: CASSRLWDRPYEQYF.